The source of this T cell receptor beta chain is a study of blood T cell repertoires in COVID-19. The overall study: There were acute and convalescent COVID-19 samples, and they came from the United States, Italy and Spain.

This study enrolled people aged 18 to 89 from about two dozen US geographic areas. Participants had their cohort set by participant-reported clinical history. What the recovered Cohort 3 donors had was two negative PCRs, clearance, or symptom resolution. CDR1 is SGHAT, CDR2 FQNNGV, per germline. Trimming stripped 1 base from V and 2 bases from J, with 17 bases between. This CDR3 is built from 18 residues. Sequencing used immunoSEQ multiplex PCR; TCRdb keeps in-frame clones, though not all of them. The profile shows about 440,000 clones, 90% of them singletons. In this sample, this clone turned up once.

Sequencing was performed on PBMCs or T cells enriched from blood (not recorded which). V usage is TRBV11-2 and J usage is TRBJ1-4; maybe TRBD1 (6 bases). This TCR was sampled from a man younger than 35 who had recovered from COVID-19. The CDR3 loop is CASSLGSGGLMTNEKLFF. Here the CDR3 DNA reads TGTGCCAGCAGCTTAGGATCTGGGGGCCTGATGACTAATGAAAAACTGTTTTTT.